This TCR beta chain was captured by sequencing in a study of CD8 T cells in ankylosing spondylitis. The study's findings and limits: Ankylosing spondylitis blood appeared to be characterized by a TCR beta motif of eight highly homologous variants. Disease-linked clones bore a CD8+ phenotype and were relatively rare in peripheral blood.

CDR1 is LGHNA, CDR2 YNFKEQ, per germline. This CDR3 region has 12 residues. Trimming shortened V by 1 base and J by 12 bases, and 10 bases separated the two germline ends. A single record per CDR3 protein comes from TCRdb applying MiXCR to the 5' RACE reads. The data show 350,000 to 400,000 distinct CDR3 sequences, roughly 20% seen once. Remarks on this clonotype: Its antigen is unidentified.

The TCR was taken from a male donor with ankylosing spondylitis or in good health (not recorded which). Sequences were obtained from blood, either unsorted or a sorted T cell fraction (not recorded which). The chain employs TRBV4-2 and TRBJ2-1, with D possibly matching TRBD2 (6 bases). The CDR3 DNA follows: TGTGCCAGCAGCCAAGGGGGGACTGCGCAGTTCTTC. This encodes CASSQGGTAQFF.